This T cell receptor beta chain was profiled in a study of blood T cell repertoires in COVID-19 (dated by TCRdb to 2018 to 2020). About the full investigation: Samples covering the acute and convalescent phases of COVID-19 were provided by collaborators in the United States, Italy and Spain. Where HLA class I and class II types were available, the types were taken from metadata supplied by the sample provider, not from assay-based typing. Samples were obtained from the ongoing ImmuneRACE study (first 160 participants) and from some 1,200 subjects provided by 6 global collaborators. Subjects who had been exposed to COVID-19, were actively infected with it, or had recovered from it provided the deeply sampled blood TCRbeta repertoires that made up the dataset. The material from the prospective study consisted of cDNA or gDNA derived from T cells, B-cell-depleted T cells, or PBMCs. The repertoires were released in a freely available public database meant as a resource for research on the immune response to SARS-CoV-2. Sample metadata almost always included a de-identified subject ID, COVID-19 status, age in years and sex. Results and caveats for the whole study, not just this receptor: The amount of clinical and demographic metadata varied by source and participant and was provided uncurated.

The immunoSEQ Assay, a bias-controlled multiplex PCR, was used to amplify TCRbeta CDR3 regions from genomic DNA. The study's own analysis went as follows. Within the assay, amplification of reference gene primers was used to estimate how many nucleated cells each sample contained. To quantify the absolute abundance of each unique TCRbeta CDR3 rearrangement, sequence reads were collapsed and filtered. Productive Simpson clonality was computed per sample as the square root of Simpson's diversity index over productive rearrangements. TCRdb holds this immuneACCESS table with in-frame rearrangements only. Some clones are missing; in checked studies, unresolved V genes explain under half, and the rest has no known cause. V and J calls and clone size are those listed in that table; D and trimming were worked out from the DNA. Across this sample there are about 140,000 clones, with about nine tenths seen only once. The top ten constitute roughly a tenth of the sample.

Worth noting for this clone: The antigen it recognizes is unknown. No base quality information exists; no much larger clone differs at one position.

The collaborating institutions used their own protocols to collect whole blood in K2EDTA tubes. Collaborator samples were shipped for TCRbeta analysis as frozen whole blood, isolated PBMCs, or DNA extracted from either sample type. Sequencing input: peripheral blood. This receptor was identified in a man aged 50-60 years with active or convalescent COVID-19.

The sequenced DNA is TGTGCCAGCAGTCAAAGAAGACAGGGAACTAACTATGGCTACACCTTC. Its coded protein is CASSQRRQGTNYGYTF. The rearranged chain carries TRBV6-6 and TRBJ1-2; 7 of the junction bases match TRBD1. The germline V and J ends show losses of 5 bases and 0 bases respectively, and no gene match explains 9 bases of the junction. CDR1 MNHNY and CDR2 SVGAGI were looked up in the germline V gene (reference sequence). Inclusive of the bounding cysteine and phenylalanine, the CDR3 is 16 residues long. Of the read, only the CDR3 DNA is kept; its 48 bases are in frame from base 1.